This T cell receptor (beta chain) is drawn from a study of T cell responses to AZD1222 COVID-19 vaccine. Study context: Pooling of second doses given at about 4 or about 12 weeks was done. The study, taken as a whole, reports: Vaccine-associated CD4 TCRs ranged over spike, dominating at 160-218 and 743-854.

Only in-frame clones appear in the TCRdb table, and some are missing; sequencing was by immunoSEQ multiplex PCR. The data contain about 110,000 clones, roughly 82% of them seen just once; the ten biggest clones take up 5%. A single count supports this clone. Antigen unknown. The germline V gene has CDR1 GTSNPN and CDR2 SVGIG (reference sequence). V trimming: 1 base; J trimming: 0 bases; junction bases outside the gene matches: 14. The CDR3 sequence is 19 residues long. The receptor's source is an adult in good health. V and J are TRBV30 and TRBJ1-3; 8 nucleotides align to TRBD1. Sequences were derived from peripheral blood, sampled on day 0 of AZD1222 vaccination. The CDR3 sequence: CAWSGTGKVKRSSGNTIYF. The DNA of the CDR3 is TGTGCCTGGAGTGGGACAGGGAAGGTCAAAAGAAGCTCTGGAAACACCATATATTTT.